Following are 27 T cell receptor beta chains from one sample sequenced in a study of neoadjuvant anti-PD-1 for oral cavity cancer (dated by TCRdb to 2020 to 2022). Library creation used the immunoSEQ multiplex PCR assay. The table comes from immuneACCESS by way of TCRdb, which keeps in-frame sequences with V and J called. Part of the clones is missing from these tables; in studies checked, under half for an unresolved V gene and the rest for unknown reasons. The sample table shows approximately 16,000 clones, and 40% are seen once. The ten largest clonotypes hold approximately 43% of the sample. The sample's time point label is to be understood as: after neoadjuvant nivolumab, at surgical resection. Sequenced here: tumor tissue, sampled after nivolumab (anti-PD-1) treatment. These TCRs come from a person aged 35-79 years with oral cavity squamous cell carcinoma.

This chain links TRBV30 with TRBJ1-6; possible D gene TRBD1, 5 bases. The CDR3 length is 14 residues. Per the germline V gene, CDR1 is GTSNPN and CDR2 is SVGIG (reference sequence). The ends were cut back, 0 bases at V and 7 bases at J, with 10 bases in the middle. CDR3 loop: CAWSVWGGNSPLHF. CDR3 coding DNA: TGTGCCTGGAGTGTATGGGGGGGAAATTCACCCCTCCACTTT. Using reference TRBV30 and TRBJ1-6 for the parts outside the CDR3, the full variable domain is SQTIHQWPATLVQPVGSPLSLECTVEGTSNPNLYWYRQAAGRGLQLLFYSVGIGQISSEVPQNLSASRPQDRQFILSSKKLLLSDSGFYLCAWSVWGGNSPLHFGNGTRLTVT.

The chain carries TRBV7-2 and TRBJ2-3, with D possibly being TRBD2 (6 bases). V lost 8 bases and J lost 2, with 14 bases in between. Germline values: CDR1 SGHTA, CDR2 FQGNSA. The CDR3 has 14 residues. CDR3 in amino acids: CASGGGAPTDTQYF. The CDR3 bases are TGTGCCAGCGGTGGCGGGGCCCCCACAGATACGCAGTATTTT. The variable domain in full, with the rest retrieved from reference TRBV7-2 and TRBJ2-3, is GAGVSQSPSNKVTEKGKDVELRCDPISGHTALYWYRQSLGQGLEFLIYFQGNSAPDKSGLPSDRFSAERTGGSVSTLTIQRTQQEDSAVYLCASGGGAPTDTQYFGPGTRLTVL.

The chain uses TRBV9 and TRBJ1-3; D is undetermined. The germline V gene has CDR1 SGDLS and CDR2 YYNGEE. The CDR3 is made up of 12 amino acids. Trimming stripped 4 bases from V and 4 bases from J, with 6 bases between. Here the CDR3 DNA reads TGTGCCAGCAGCCCCTCCGGAAACACCATATATTTT. It yields the protein CASSPSGNTIYF.

This clone has only a few counts. This chain's CDR3 is CASSLIGGAPNEQFF. CDR3 nucleotides: TGTGCCAGCAGCTTAATAGGGGGGGCCCCCAATGAGCAGTTCTTC. This chain connects TRBV7-6 to TRBJ2-1; maybe TRBD2 (7 bases). V lost 2 bases and J 6 bases, leaving 14 bases between the germline ends. The CDR3 sequence is 15 residues long. Germline assignment: CDR1 SGHVS and CDR2 FNYEAQ.

This clone was observed a single time. This chain connects TRBV5-4 to TRBJ1-3; D gene ambiguous. Germline V lookup: CDR1 SGHNT, CDR2 YYREEE (reference sequence). The CDR3 length is 16 residues. V dropped 3 bases and J dropped 2 bases, with 15 bases sitting between them. CDR3 sequence: CASSSAGRIPGNTIYF. CDR3 DNA: TGTGCCAGCAGCTCCGCGGGCAGGATTCCTGGAAACACCATATATTTT.

V usage is TRBV7-8 and J usage is TRBJ1-5, with D possibly TRBD1 on 5 matching bases. Germline V gene sequence: CDR1 SGHVS, CDR2 FQNEAQ. Trimming left V 5 bases short and J 8 bases short, with 19 bases between. The CDR3 runs 15 residues. The CDR3 DNA reads as TGTGCCAGCAGCCAAAGGGGCAGACAGTCCGAGCCCCAGCATTTT. The encoded protein is CASSQRGRQSEPQHF. Full variable domain (missing parts from reference TRBV7-8 and TRBJ1-5): GAGVSQSPRYKVAKRGQDVALRCDPISGHVSLFWYQQALGQGPEFLTYFQNEAQLDKSGLPSDRFFAERPEGSVSTLKIQRTQQEDSAVYLCASSQRGRQSEPQHFGDGTRLSIL.

The chain recombines TRBV7-2 with TRBJ2-5; 12 nucleotides align to TRBD2. This CDR3 is built from 17 residues. The germline V gene encodes CDR1 SGHTA and CDR2 FQGNSA. The J segment lost 4 bases and the V segment lost 4 bases, leaving 10 bases of the junction unmatched. The CDR3 nucleotides read TGTGCCAGCAGCTCGCGGGCTAGCGGGGGGGCGAGAGAGACCCAGTACTTC. Amino acid sequence: CASSSRASGGARETQYF. The full variable domain, in which reference TRBV7-2 and TRBJ2-5 provide the parts outside the CDR3, is GAGVSQSPSNKVTEKGKDVELRCDPISGHTALYWYRQSLGQGLEFLIYFQGNSAPDKSGLPSDRFSAERTGGSVSTLTIQRTQQEDSAVYLCASSSRASGGARETQYFGPGTRLLVL.

The chain links TRBV28 to TRBJ2-5, with TRBD2 matching over 13 bases. Germline CDR1 and CDR2: MDHEN and SYDVKM. CDR3 length equals 14 residues. V gave up 8 bases and J gave up 5 bases; unmatched junction bases: 5. This chain's CDR3 is CASGTSGDGETQYF. In nucleotides, the CDR3 is TGTGCCAGCGGGACTAGCGGGGACGGGGAGACCCAGTACTTC.

This clone was seen ten or more times. This sequence joins TRBV15 and TRBJ2-1; D unresolved. V was trimmed by 4 bases and J by 5 bases, leaving 12 bases between them. The V gene's germline CDR1 is LNHNV and CDR2 YYDKDF (reference sequence). This CDR3 is built from 14 residues. The CDR3 nucleotides read TGTGCCACCAGCACCCTAAGTGGCCACAATGAGCAGTTCTTC. Translation: CATSTLSGHNEQFF.

V usage is TRBV7-2 and J usage is TRBJ2-1; 10 bases align to TRBD1. Germline assignment: CDR1 SGHTA and CDR2 FQGNSA. CDR3 length: 15 residues. J lost 7 bases, V lost 5 bases, and 8 bases had no gene match. In DNA, the CDR3 is TGTGCCAGCAGCACGACGACAGGGGGCTGGAATGAGCAGTTCTTC. Translation gives CASSTTTGGWNEQFF. Full variable domain (rest looked up from reference TRBV7-2 and TRBJ2-1): GAGVSQSPSNKVTEKGKDVELRCDPISGHTALYWYRQSLGQGLEFLIYFQGNSAPDKSGLPSDRFSAERTGGSVSTLTIQRTQQEDSAVYLCASSTTTGGWNEQFFGPGTRLTVL.

The chain uses TRBV4-2 and TRBJ1-5; the match to TRBD1 covers 8 bases. The CDR3 is 19 amino acids. CDR1 is LGHNA and CDR2 is YNFKEQ in the germline V gene. Trimming cost V 3 bases and J 0 bases; bases outside gene matches: 13. CDR3 DNA: TGTGCCAGCAGCCAGGATTGGACAGGGTCCAGGGTTAGCAATCAGCCCCAGCATTTT. This sequence encodes CASSQDWTGSRVSNQPQHF.

The chain links TRBV6-1 to TRBJ2-3, with a tentative D call TRBD1 (6 bases). The length of the CDR3 is 14 residues. Trimming pared 5 bases from V and 4 bases from J, leaving 13 bases between. Germline V gene sequence: CDR1 MNHNS, CDR2 SASEGT. Written as DNA, the CDR3 is TGTGCCAGCAGTTCGACGACAGGTTCAGATACGCAGTATTTT. It codes for CASSSTTGSDTQYF.

This clone was seen a handful of times. This chain uses TRBV10-1 with TRBJ1-4; a weak D match, TRBD1 (6 bases). Deletions cut 6 bases from V and 10 bases from J, with 18 bases between. The CDR3 consists of 14 residues. CDR1 and CDR2 (germline): WNHNN, SYGVQD (reference sequence). The CDR3 region has the DNA TGCGCCAGCAGCGAACGGCCCAGGGGCGGAAAACTGTTTTTT. Translating it yields CASSERPRGGKLFF.

This rearrangement joins TRBV6-1 to TRBJ2-2; no firm D call. This CDR3 is built from 12 residues. From germline, CDR1 is MNHNS and CDR2 SASEGT. V shed 6 bases and J shed 3 bases, with 5 bases lying between them. For the CDR3, the DNA is TGTGCCAGCAGAGAGTACACCGGGGAGCTGTTTTTT. This sequence encodes CASREYTGELFF.

This clone was picked up a small number of times. The chain links TRBV6-1 to TRBJ2-5; the D is unclear. Trimming took off 5 bases at V and 5 bases at J, with 12 bases between the two ends. The CDR3 is 13 residues long. Per the germline V gene, CDR1 is MNHNS and CDR2 is SASEGT. CDR3 bases: TGTGCCAGCAGTAACGGCAAAGAGGAGACCCAGTACTTC. The encoded protein is CASSNGKEETQYF.

This chain links TRBV10-3 with TRBJ1-1; D gene ambiguous. The CDR3 has 15 residues. V lost 2 bases to trimming and J lost 10 bases, with 20 bases between them. Germline values: CDR1 ENHRY, CDR2 SYGVKD. The CDR3 nucleotides read TGTGCCATCAGTGAGAGGTCGGCAGACCAAGGCCGAGCTTTCTTT. This codes for CAISERSADQGRAFF.

The gene calls are TRBV9 and TRBJ2-7, with D uncertain. Trimming cost V 4 bases and J 1 base, with 15 bases left between them. The germline V gene encodes CDR1 SGDLS and CDR2 YYNGEE. The CDR3 spans 15 residues. The CDR3 DNA is TGTGCCAGCAGCCCTCGAGCAGCACCTTCCTACGAGCAGTACTTC. Protein: CASSPRAAPSYEQYF.

The rearrangement links TRBV13 to TRBJ2-3; D not certain. Trimming removed 8 bases at V and 4 bases at J, with 13 bases between. Germline values: CDR1 PRHDT, CDR2 FYEKMQ (reference sequence). This CDR3 is built from 13 residues. The CDR3 loop reads CASGDSSADTQYF. In nucleotides, the CDR3 is TGTGCCAGCGGGGATTCAAGCGCAGATACGCAGTATTTT.

The genes are TRBV11-3 and TRBJ2-7; possibly TRBD1 for D (6 bases). V lost 9 bases and J lost 3, with 18 bases in between. This CDR3 contains 14 residues. Germline values: CDR1 SGHNT, CDR2 YENEEA. The CDR3 here is CASSRSGQNYEQYF. CDR3 DNA sequence: TGTGCCAGTTCAAGGTCAGGACAGAACTACGAGCAGTACTTC. The full variable domain, in which reference TRBV11-3 and TRBJ2-7 provide the parts outside the CDR3, is EAGVVQSPRYKIIEKKQPVAFWCNPISGHNTLYWYLQNLGQGPELLIRYENEEAVDDSQLPKDRFSAERLKGVDSTLKIQPAELGDSAVYLCASSRSGQNYEQYFGPGTRLTVT.

This chain links TRBV5-1 with TRBJ1-2, with D maybe TRBD1 (5 bases). CDR3 size: 15 residues. Trimming removed 0 bases at V and 7 bases at J, with 16 bases between. Per the germline V gene, CDR1 is SGHRS and CDR2 is YFSETQ. CDR3 bases: TGCGCCAGCAGCTTGGGGGCGAGGGACCTTCCTGGCTACACCTTC. As protein: CASSLGARDLPGYTF.

By sample fraction, this clone is medium-sized (0.01 to 0.1%). The genes are TRBV4-3 and TRBJ2-1, with TRBD2 matching 7 bases. Losses at the gene ends were 4 bases for V and 3 bases for J; bases not matched to a gene: 15. The CDR3 has 18 amino acids. The V gene's germline CDR1 is LGHNA and CDR2 YSLEER. In nucleotides, the CDR3 is TGCGCCAGCAGCCCAAGGATTGGGACTACTCCCCTCTACAATGAGCAGTTCTTC. It translates to CASSPRIGTTPLYNEQFF.

This clone has only a few counts. The chain couples TRBV6-1 to TRBJ1-2; 7 bases line up with TRBD1. V was clipped by 8 bases and J by 4 bases; unmatched bases: 7. The CDR3 spans 13 residues. Germline assignment: CDR1 MNHNS and CDR2 SASEGT. The CDR3 spells CASGTGQTYGYTF. The CDR3 DNA reads as TGTGCCAGCGGTACGGGACAGACCTATGGCTACACCTTC.

The rearrangement links TRBV18 to TRBJ2-3; D gene uncertain. The CDR3 consists of 12 residues. V gave up 3 bases and J gave up 2 bases, with 3 bases separating them. Per germline, CDR1 KGHSH and CDR2 LQKENI. DNA for the CDR3: TGTGCCAGCTCACCGTTCACAGATACGCAGTATTTT. Amino acid sequence: CASSPFTDTQYF.

V is TRBV9 and J is TRBJ1-4; D is uncertain. The CDR3 sequence is 14 residues long. With 3 bases removed from V and 6 bases from J, the gap between germline ends came to 12 bases. CDR1 SGDLS and CDR2 YYNGEE come from the germline V gene. This CDR3 reads CASSAGPGDEKLFF. The CDR3 DNA reads TGTGCCAGCAGCGCCGGGCCTGGGGATGAAAAACTGTTTTTT.

This clone turned up a few times. The chain links TRBV7-7 to TRBJ2-3; D is unresolved. V gave up 1 base and J gave up 2 bases, with 4 bases separating them. The CDR3 has 13 residues. In germline, CDR1 is SSHAT, CDR2 FNYEAQ (reference sequence). For the CDR3, the DNA is TGTGCCAGCAGCTTAGGCCACACAGATACGCAGTATTTT. Residues: CASSLGHTDTQYF.

The chain joins TRBV2 to TRBJ2-2; D gene uncertain. Trimming left V 0 bases short and J 2 bases short, with 7 bases between. This CDR3 spans 15 amino acids. Per the germline V gene, CDR1 is SNHLY and CDR2 is FYNNEI. The CDR3 DNA reads as TGTGCCAGCAGTGAAGCAGGCAGAAACACCGGGGAGCTGTTTTTT. Translating it yields CASSEAGRNTGELFF.

The rearrangement joins TRBV5-6 to TRBJ1-4, with a possible D match to TRBD1 (6 bases). V was cut by 0 bases and J by 5 bases, with 11 bases left in between. CDR1 and CDR2 from the germline V gene are SGHDT and YYEEEE. This CDR3 has 15 residues. The DNA for the CDR3 is TGTGCCAGCAGCTTGGCGGCAGGGGCGAATGAAAAACTGTTTTTT. Its protein is CASSLAAGANEKLFF.